The following is a TCR beta chain sequence with its context. Its antigen is unknown. The sample belongs to a study of lymphopenia after photon versus proton radiotherapy. The study, taken as a whole, reports: Post-nadir diversity loss with photons came from oligoclonal expansion, particularly CD8+ Temra cells.

Produced via immunoSEQ multiplex PCR; TCRdb's table is partial and in-frame only. The sample holds about 16,000 clones, about 88% seen once. Germline-derived CDR1 and CDR2 are GTSNPN and SVGIG (reference sequence). Trimming removed 2 bases at V and 2 bases at J, with 9 bases between. The CDR3 totals 13 residues. The gene calls are TRBV30 and TRBJ1-1; D is possibly TRBD1 (6 bases). This TCR was recovered from a woman aged 55-70 years with cholangiocarcinoma. Some clones in this sample may be carry-over from other donors' samples. The sample was peripheral blood, taken from a patient treated with proton-based radiotherapy. DNA for the CDR3: TGTGCCTGGAGTTTACAGGGTAACACTGAAGCTTTCTTT. It codes for CAWSLQGNTEAFF.